The 11 T cell receptor beta chains below were found in one sample sequenced in a study of T-cell memory formation after mild COVID-19. MiXCR, applied by TCRdb to the 5' RACE reads, yields one record per CDR3 protein. The sample has around 150,000 distinct CDR3 sequences; around a third are singletons. Sequencing was done on a sample of PBMCs or a T cell subset sorted from them (not recorded which). Receptors were obtained from an adult woman who had mild COVID-19 (a few samples of this study predate the infection). Cell type and time point are not known.

The rearrangement links TRBV11-3 to TRBJ1-4; TRBD1 agrees at 12 bases. CDR1 SGHNT and CDR2 YENEEA come from the germline V gene. The V and J ends lost 2 bases and 8 bases, in that order; junction bases with no gene match: 6. This CDR3 has 16 amino acids. CDR3 in DNA: TGTGCCAGCAGCTTAAGGCTCGGGACAGGGGGCGAAAAACTGTTTTTT. Amino acid sequence: CASSLRLGTGGEKLFF.

The gene calls are TRBV7-6 and TRBJ2-7; the D gene is possibly TRBD1 (6 bases). Germline loops: CDR1 SGHVS, CDR2 FNYEAQ. Trimming cost V 1 base and J 3 bases, with 10 bases left between them. This CDR3 is built from 14 residues. The CDR3 spells CASSLEDRYYEQYF. CDR3 DNA sequence: TGTGCCAGCAGCTTAGAGGACAGATACTACGAGCAGTACTTC.

This clonotype has more than one count but fewer than ten. The rearrangement links TRBV20-1 to TRBJ2-7, with TRBD2 as a possible D gene (6 bases). The CDR3 has 15 residues. Germline loops: CDR1 DFQATT, CDR2 SNEGSKA (reference sequence). V lost 0 bases, J lost 3 bases, and 15 bases lay in between. The CDR3 here is CSARDPSGYNYEQYF. The DNA for the CDR3 is TGCAGTGCTAGAGATCCCAGCGGGTATAACTACGAGCAGTACTTC.

The chain employs TRBV2 and TRBJ2-1; the D gene is possibly TRBD1 (5 bases). The CDR3 is 14 amino acids. The germline V and J ends were trimmed by 6 bases and 2 bases, with 11 bases remaining between them. CDR1 is SNHLY, CDR2 FYNNEI, per germline. The CDR3 reads CASSLAQAYNEQFF. The CDR3 bases are TGTGCCAGCAGCTTGGCACAGGCCTACAATGAGCAGTTCTTC. The variable domain in full, completed from reference TRBV2 and TRBJ2-1, reads EPEVTQTPSHQVTQMGQEVILRCVPISNHLYFYWYRQILGQKVEFLVSFYNNEISEKSEIFDDQFSVERPDGSNFTLKIRSTKLEDSAMYFCASSLAQAYNEQFFGPGTRLTVL.

This clonotype came up once. The chain links TRBV18 to TRBJ2-7; 7 bases fit TRBD1. There are 14 residues in the CDR3. The V and J ends lost 3 bases and 1 base, in that order; junction bases with no gene match: 3. Per germline, CDR1 KGHSH and CDR2 LQKENI. In nucleotides, the CDR3 is TGTGCCAGCTCACCGAACAGGGGTTCCTACGAGCAGTACTTC. Protein sequence: CASSPNRGSYEQYF.

This clonotype was seen a handful of times. The V and J genes are TRBV5-1 and TRBJ2-2; the D call may be TRBD1 or TRBD2 (5 bases each). Germline values: CDR1 SGHRS, CDR2 YFSETQ. Trimming took off 7 bases at V and 0 bases at J, with 10 bases between the two ends. The CDR3 contains 14 residues. CDR3 in amino acids: CASGGFSNTGELFF. In nucleotides, the CDR3 is TGCGCCAGCGGGGGATTTTCGAACACCGGGGAGCTGTTTTTT.

The chain combines TRBV5-1 with TRBJ2-7, with 9 bases fitting TRBD1. The ends lost 4 bases at V and 4 bases at J; junction bases unmatched: 6. The CDR3 has 14 residues. Germline V gene sequence: CDR1 SGHRS, CDR2 YFSETQ. This CDR3 reads CASSGGQGAYEQYF. The DNA for the CDR3 is TGCGCCAGCAGCGGGGGACAGGGCGCTTACGAGCAGTACTTC.

This clonotype was recorded a few times. The DNA of the CDR3 is TGTGCCAGCAGCGGGGTAGCGGGAGTGGCGGAGACCCAGTACTTC. Translating gives CASSGVAGVAETQYF. V and J are TRBV7-9 and TRBJ2-5; TRBD2 matches 9 bases. V lost 5 bases, J lost 5 bases, and 9 bases stayed unmatched. The CDR3 has 15 residues. The germline CDR1 and CDR2 sequences are SEHNR and FQNEAQ (reference sequence).

The chain recombines TRBV4-1 with TRBJ2-7, with 7 bases aligning to TRBD2. Germline loops: CDR1 MGHRA, CDR2 YSYEKL. The CDR3 loop spans 15 amino acids. Trimming cost V 1 base and J 6 bases; bases outside gene matches: 9. CDR3 sequence (DNA): TGCGCCAGCAGCCAAGGACCGGGAGGCGTCGGCGAGCAGTACTTC. As protein: CASSQGPGGVGEQYF.

The CDR3 DNA reads TGTGCCAGCAGTGAACAGGGAATCGGGGAGCTGTTTTTT. This translates into CASSEQGIGELFF. V gene TRBV6-1 combines with J gene TRBJ2-2; tentatively, D is TRBD1 (5 bases). This CDR3 spans 13 amino acids. CDR1 is MNHNS and CDR2 is SASEGT in the germline V gene. V was clipped by 2 bases and J by 7 bases, with 8 bases between them.

There are a few counts of this clonotype. The V and J genes are TRBV6-6 and TRBJ2-2, with a possible D match to TRBD2 (5 bases). The V end lost 0 bases, the J end lost 1 base, and 12 bases lay between the germline ends. This CDR3 has 17 residues. Looked up from germline, CDR1 is MNHNY and CDR2 is SVGAGI (reference sequence). CDR3 in amino acids: CASSYSTGLRNTGELFF. The CDR3 DNA is TGTGCCAGCAGTTACTCGACGGGGTTGCGGAACACCGGGGAGCTGTTTTTT.